The TCR beta chain described here comes from a study of blood T cell repertoires in COVID-19. Germline lookup yields CDR1 MDHEN and CDR2 SYDVKM. After removal of 8 bases from V and 4 bases from J, the junction contained 10 bases not matched to a gene. This CDR3 is built from 14 residues. This table comes from immunoSEQ multiplex PCR, and its TCRdb copy is limited to in-frame clones, with some not included. The sample consists of about 230,000 clones, under 90% of them appearing once. The sequencing input was peripheral blood. The genes are TRBV28 and TRBJ1-2, with 7 bases fitting TRBD1. The sequence came from a man aged 50 or older with COVID-19, enrolled during active disease. DNA of the CDR3: TGTGCCAGCCTTTACAGGGGCGCAGGCTATGGCTACACCTTC. Its translation: CASLYRGAGYGYTF.